A selection of T cell receptor beta chains follows, all from one sample in a study of CD8 T cell repertoires and HIV-1 epitope variants. TCRdb keeps only in-frame clones here, not all; method: immunoSEQ multiplex PCR. Here the sample spans 4,000 to 6,000 clones, about two thirds being singletons. The antigens these receptors bind are not known. Sequences were obtained from cultured CD8+ T cells derived from PBMCs. Receptor source: a male donor with HIV. Both conserved end residues are part of each CDR3. The D gene is left open where the match is weak. Part of the rows lack a size; the others show once, few, many or a class for expanded clones.

>TRBD2|few|TRBV2|TRBJ2-3
CASSDGTSGGEPADTQYF
TGTGCCAGCAGTGATGGGACTAGCGGGGGTGAACCAGCAGATACGCAGTATTTT
>-|few|TRBV10-2|TRBJ2-7
CASSETGEGYEQYF
TGCGCCAGCAGTGAAACAGGGGAGGGCTACGAGCAGTACTTC
>TRBD1|-|TRBV5-1|TRBJ2-1
CASSFAGTGPNEQFF
TGCGCCAGCAGCTTTGCGGGGACAGGGCCCAATGAGCAGTTCTTC
>-|-|TRBV6-1|TRBJ1-4
CASRGPPGYRLFF
TGTGCCAGTAGAGGGCCCCCGGGGTACAGACTGTTTTTT
>-|few|TRBV5-6|TRBJ2-7
CASSAGIGEQYF
TGTGCCAGCAGCGCTGGGATCGGGGAGCAGTACTTC
>-|-|TRBV7-2|TRBJ2-5
CASSLSVEITETQYF
TGTGCCAGCAGCTTAAGTGTGGAAATAACAGAGACCCAGTACTTC
>-|few|TRBV11-3|TRBJ2-1
CASSLSRSSIEQFF
TGTGCCAGCAGCTTATCCCGCTCTAGCATTGAGCAGTTCTTC
>-|-|TRBV19|TRBJ2-2
CATTWGAGELFF
TGTGCCACTACCTGGGGGGCCGGGGAGCTGTTTTTT
>-|-|TRBV7-6|TRBJ2-2
CASSLSGGAGGELFF
TGTGCCAGCAGCTTAAGTGGAGGGGCGGGCGGGGAGCTGTTTTTT
>-|-|TRBV4-3|TRBJ1-1
CASSQGSGNTEAFF
TGCGCCAGCAGCCAAGGGTCGGGGAACACTGAAGCTTTCTTT
>TRBD1|-|TRBV4-1|TRBJ1-1
CASSQDPTGGWTEAFF
TGCGCCAGCAGCCAAGACCCGACAGGGGGCTGGACTGAAGCTTTCTTT
>TRBD1|few|TRBV19|TRBJ2-5
CASSTLQGAEETQYF
TGTGCCAGTAGTACCCTACAGGGGGCTGAGGAGACCCAGTACTTC
>-|-|TRBV7-9|TRBJ1-1
CASSSRGVEGTEAFF
TGTGCCAGCAGCTCAAGGGGGGTAGAGGGCACTGAAGCTTTCTTT
>-|-|TRBV5-4|TRBJ1-2
CASNFRGGRYGYTF
TGTGCCAGCAACTTTAGGGGAGGGCGCTATGGCTACACCTTC
>TRBD2|-|TRBV19|TRBJ2-2
CASYIAGAGELFF
TGTGCCAGTTACATAGCGGGAGCCGGGGAGCTGTTTTTT
>-|large|TRBV28|TRBJ1-2
CASSIRPTDFDYGYTF
TGTGCCAGCAGTATACGCCCGACAGATTTCGACTATGGCTACACCTTC
>-|few|TRBV9|TRBJ2-1
CASSVDPKPNEQFF
TGTGCCAGCAGCGTAGATCCGAAACCCAATGAGCAGTTCTTC
>-|-|TRBV28|TRBJ1-5
CASRLQGSQYQPQHF
TGTGCCAGCAGACTACAGGGAAGTCAATATCAGCCCCAGCATTTT
>TRBD2|-|TRBV7-9|TRBJ2-3
CASSPIAGQTYTQYF
TGTGCCAGCAGCCCTATAGCGGGTCAGACCTATACGCAGTATTTT
>-|-|TRBV19|TRBJ2-7
CASSTQGGYEQYF
TGTGCCAGTAGTACCCAGGGTGGCTACGAGCAGTACTTC
>-|-|TRBV9|TRBJ2-1
CASSVGPSSYNEQFF
TGTGCCAGCAGCGTAGGACCAAGCTCCTACAATGAGCAGTTCTTC
>-|-|TRBV7-6|TRBJ1-1
CASSLGVLNTEAFF
TGTGCCAGCAGCCTAGGGGTTCTTAACACTGAAGCTTTCTTT
>-|-|TRBV14|TRBJ2-7
CASSQADRPYEQYF
TGTGCCAGCAGCCAAGCCGACAGACCCTACGAGCAGTACTTC
>-|few|TRBV5-1|TRBJ1-2
CASSLGNGVGYTF
TGCGCCAGCAGCTTAGGTAACGGAGTTGGCTACACCTTC
>-|-|TRBV21-1|TRBJ2-7
CASSPRSSSGDSYEQYF
TGTGCCAGCAGCCCCCGGAGTTCTAGCGGGGATTCCTACGAGCAGTACTTC
>TRBD1|once|TRBV7-9|TRBJ1-2
CASSSRDRGREGYTF
TGTGCCAGCAGCTCAAGGGACAGGGGGCGGGAAGGCTACACCTTC
>TRBD2|-|TRBV27|TRBJ2-3
CASSLELAGKNTDTQYF
TGTGCCAGCAGTTTAGAACTAGCGGGAAAAAACACAGATACGCAGTATTTT
>-|hyperexpanded|TRBV28|TRBJ1-2
CASGLYPLDLNYGYTF
TGTGCCAGCGGCTTATATCCCTTGGACCTTAACTATGGCTACACCTTC
>TRBD2|-|TRBV2|TRBJ2-7
CASQHGAGLGEQYF
TGTGCCAGCCAGCACGGAGCGGGGCTTGGGGAGCAGTACTTC
>TRBD2|few|TRBV4-1|TRBJ2-3
CASSQDPLAGSTDTQYF
TGCGCCAGCAGCCAAGATCCCCTAGCGGGGTCCACAGATACGCAGTATTTT
>TRBD1|-|TRBV7-6|TRBJ2-1
CASTQSRGLDRLNNEQFF
TGTGCCAGCACCCAATCAAGGGGGCTGGACAGACTTAACAATGAGCAGTTCTTC
>-|-|TRBV27|TRBJ2-7
CASSEDNYEQYF
TGTGCCAGCAGTGAGGACAACTACGAGCAGTACTTC
>-|-|TRBV2|TRBJ1-3
CASSTGPGGGNTIYF
TGTGCCAGCAGTACCGGACCCGGAGGAGGAAACACCATATATTTT
>-|-|TRBV19|TRBJ2-1
CASSIDLGLRDEQFF
TGTGCCAGTAGTATAGATCTAGGCCTAAGGGATGAGCAGTTCTTC
>-|few|TRBV11-2|TRBJ2-7
CASSLIQGGSYEQYF
TGTGCCAGCAGCTTGATCCAGGGCGGTTCCTACGAGCAGTACTTC
>-|-|TRBV2|TRBJ2-7
CASSEDVGDFHEQYF
TGTGCCAGCAGTGAAGATGTTGGCGACTTTCACGAGCAGTACTTC
>-|-|TRBV28|TRBJ1-5
CASSIRTGNQPQHF
TGTGCCAGCAGTATCAGGACAGGCAATCAGCCCCAGCATTTT
>-|-|TRBV11-3|TRBJ2-1
CASSFGGGTNEQFF
TGTGCCAGCAGCTTTGGGGGAGGAACCAATGAGCAGTTCTTC
>-|-|TRBV5-4|TRBJ2-1
CASRGTASGLPPFF
TGTGCCAGCAGAGGGACAGCTAGCGGTCTACCCCCGTTCTTC
>-|-|TRBV11-1|TRBJ2-3
CASSLDPPGGYEDTQYF
TGTGCCAGCAGCTTAGATCCCCCAGGAGGATATGAAGATACGCAGTATTTT
>-|-|TRBV15|TRBJ2-7
CATSRDSRSEQYF
TGTGCCACCAGCAGGGACAGCCGTTCCGAGCAGTACTTC
>-|once|TRBV5-1|TRBJ2-7
CASSLAWEGASEQYF
TGCGCCAGCAGCTTGGCCTGGGAGGGGGCAAGCGAGCAGTACTTC
>-|-|TRBV6-6|TRBJ1-6
CASSNTGNYNSPLHF
TGTGCCAGCAGTAATACCGGGAACTATAATTCACCCCTCCACTTT
>-|-|TRBV4-3|TRBJ1-3
CASSQVVTANGFSGNTIYF
TGCGCCAGCAGCCAAGTCGTAACAGCCAACGGCTTCTCTGGAAACACCATATATTTT
>TRBD2|few|TRBV2|TRBJ2-1
CASNPLTSGEWNEQFF
TGTGCCAGCAATCCTCTGACTAGCGGGGAGTGGAATGAGCAGTTCTTC
>-|-|TRBV13|TRBJ2-7
CASSLAAGPENEQYF
TGTGCCAGCAGCTTAGCGGCGGGGCCGGAGAACGAGCAGTACTTC
>-|once|TRBV7-9|TRBJ2-5
CASSSAGIDQETQYF
TGTGCCAGCAGCTCCGCCGGGATAGATCAAGAGACCCAGTACTTC
>TRBD1|-|TRBV19|TRBJ1-1
CASSIVGGIGTEAFF
TGTGCCAGTAGTATCGTAGGGGGCATTGGCACTGAAGCTTTCTTT
>TRBD2|-|TRBV6-5|TRBJ2-1
CASSSGTSLFNEQFF
TGTGCCAGCAGCTCCGGGACTAGTTTGTTCAATGAGCAGTTCTTC
>-|once|TRBV2|TRBJ2-1
CASLEANNEQFF
TGTGCCAGCCTAGAAGCGAACAATGAGCAGTTCTTC
>-|-|TRBV27|TRBJ2-5
CASSSPGVTQYF
TGTGCCAGCAGTTCTCCGGGGGTGACCCAGTACTTC
>-|-|TRBV10-3|TRBJ1-1
CAISEGDTEAFF
TGTGCCATCAGTGAAGGCGACACTGAAGCTTTCTTT
>-|-|TRBV6-7|TRBJ2-7
CASSYRDDKPPLPRTSYEQYF
TGTGCCAGCAGCTACCGCGATGATAAACCGCCCTTACCGAGGACCTCCTACGAGCAGTACTTC